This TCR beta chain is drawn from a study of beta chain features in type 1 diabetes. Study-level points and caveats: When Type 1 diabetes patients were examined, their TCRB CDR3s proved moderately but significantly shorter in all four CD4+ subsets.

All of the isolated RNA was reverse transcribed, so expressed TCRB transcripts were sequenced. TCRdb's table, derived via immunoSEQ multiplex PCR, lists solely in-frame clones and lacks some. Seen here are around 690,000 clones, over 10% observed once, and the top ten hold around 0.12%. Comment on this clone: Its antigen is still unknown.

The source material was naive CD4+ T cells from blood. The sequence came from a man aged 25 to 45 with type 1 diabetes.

As DNA, the CDR3 is TGTGCCAGCAGCTCCCCGTGGGATGGAGGCTACACCTTC. Protein: CASSSPWDGGYTF. The chain couples TRBV7-2 to TRBJ1-2; no firm D call. Trimming removed 4 bases at V and 8 bases at J, with 14 bases between. The CDR3 has 13 amino acids. Looked up from germline, CDR1 is SGHTA and CDR2 is FQGNSA. The full variable domain, with the rest looked up from reference TRBV7-2 and TRBJ1-2, is GAGVSQSPSNKVTEKGKDVELRCDPISGHTALYWYRQSLGQGLEFLIYFQGNSAPDKSGLPSDRFSAERTGGSVSTLTIQRTQQEDSAVYLCASSSPWDGGYTFGSGTRLTVV.